The 27 T cell receptor beta chains listed next were all sequenced from one sample in a study of T cells in Graves' hyperthyroidism and ophthalmopathy. From RNA transcripts, TCR beta CDR3 regions were amplified. Primed by the HTBI set, a first-round RT-PCR was run on the TCR CDR3. TCRdb ran MiXCR on the multiplex PCR reads and lists one entry per CDR3 protein. This table holds 300,000 to 400,000 distinct CDR3 sequences, 13% to 15% found once. The sample consisted of blood. Receptors were obtained from a woman in her twenties or thirties with Graves' ophthalmopathy.

The V and J genes are TRBV30 and TRBJ1-3, with D possibly TRBD1 on 5 matching bases. This CDR3 is 13 amino acids long. The germline V gene encodes CDR1 GTSNPN and CDR2 SVGIG (reference sequence). V was shortened by 2 bases and J by 4 bases, with 9 bases between the two germline ends. This CDR3 is CAWSTGQGNTIYF. Here the CDR3 DNA reads TGTGCCTGGAGTACCGGACAAGGAAACACCATATATTTT.

The table lists this clonotype with many counts. The J gene is TRBJ1-3, the V gene TRBV2, with D unclear. The V and J ends lost 1 base and 0 bases respectively, with 10 bases between them. There are 16 residues in the CDR3. The germline V gene encodes CDR1 SNHLY and CDR2 FYNNEI. CDR3 in DNA: TGTGCCAGCAGTGAAGGTTTGAAAGTCTCTGGAAACACCATATATTTT. It yields the protein CASSEGLKVSGNTIYF.

This clonotype was counted a few times. The junction departs from the called germline gene at one end, perhaps through a read error. The V call is TRBV19, the J call TRBJ2-3; 14 positions match TRBD2. Looked up from germline, CDR1 is LNHDA and CDR2 is SQIVND (reference sequence). The CDR3 runs to 16 residues. The CDR3: CASSPGTSGGTDTRYF. The CDR3 DNA follows: TGTGCCAGTAGCCCGGGGACTAGCGGGGGCACAGATACGCGGTATTTT. Variable domain in full (rest from reference TRBV19 and TRBJ2-3): DGGITQSPKYLFRKEGQNVTLSCEQNLNHDAMYWYRQDPGQGLRLIYYSQIVNDFQKGDIAEGYSVSREKKESFPLTVTSAQKNPTAFYLCASSPGTSGGTDTRYFGPGTRLTVL.

This clonotype was detected ten times or more. The chain joins TRBV20-1 to TRBJ1-2; the match to TRBD1 covers 9 bases. From germline, CDR1 is DFQATT and CDR2 SNEGSKA (reference sequence). This CDR3 has 12 residues. CDR3 loop: CRYRDREYGYTF. DNA for the CDR3: TGCAGATACAGGGACAGGGAGTATGGCTACACCTTC.

The table lists this clonotype with a few counts. The rearrangement joins TRBV7-9 to TRBJ1-6, with TRBD1 identical over 8 bases. The CDR3 covers 14 residues. The V and J ends lost 5 bases and 10 bases, in that order; junction bases with no gene match: 7. From germline, CDR1 is SEHNR and CDR2 FQNEAQ (reference sequence). The CDR3 is CASSRTGIGSPLHF. CDR3 bases: TGTGCCAGCAGCCGGACAGGGATAGGGTCACCCCTCCACTTT.

This clonotype showed up just a few times. The V and J genes are TRBV24-1 and TRBJ2-5; 9 nucleotides match TRBD2. This CDR3 has 16 amino acids. V gave up 4 bases and J gave up 2 bases; unmatched junction bases: 7. Germline V lookup: CDR1 KGHDR, CDR2 SFDVKD. CDR3 DNA: TGTGCCACCAGTGACTCCAGCGGGGGGCAACAAGAGACCCAGTACTTC. Protein sequence: CATSDSSGGQQETQYF.

This clonotype was counted between two and nine times. At one boundary the junction diverges from the germline segment, which might be a read error. V and J are TRBV19 and TRBJ2-6, with TRBD2 matching over 9 bases. The CDR3 is 17 residues long. Per germline, CDR1 LNHDA and CDR2 SQIVND (reference sequence). DNA for the CDR3: TGTGCCAGTAGTATTTTGGGACTAGCAGCTGGGGCCAGCGTCCTGACTTTC. Amino acids: CASSILGLAAGASVLTF. Filled out from reference TRBV19 and TRBJ2-6, the complete variable domain reads DGGITQSPKYLFRKEGQNVTLSCEQNLNHDAMYWYRQDPGQGLRLIYYSQIVNDFQKGDIAEGYSVSREKKESFPLTVTSAQKNPTAFYLCASSILGLAAGASVLTFGAGSRLTVL.

The sample holds many counts of this clonotype. This chain connects TRBV2 to TRBJ2-1, with D perhaps matching TRBD1 or TRBD2 (6 bases each). The V end was cut by 3 bases, the J end by 4 bases, with 13 bases between. The CDR3 is 15 amino acids. Germline-derived CDR1 and CDR2 are SNHLY and FYNNEI. CDR3 sequence reads: CASSDWGAIYNEQFF. CDR3 nucleotide sequence: TGTGCCAGCAGTGATTGGGGGGCGATTTACAATGAGCAGTTCTTC.

This clonotype has a count of ten or more. The J gene is TRBJ2-3, the V gene TRBV25-1; 7 nucleotides line up with TRBD1. This CDR3 is 15 amino acids long. In germline, CDR1 is MGHDK, CDR2 SYGVNS. The V segment lost 1 base and the J segment 5 bases; nucleotides outside the gene matches: 6. CDR3 in DNA: TGTGCCAGCAGTGAATGGCGACAGGGCGAAGATACGCAGTATTTT. Its protein product is CASSEWRQGEDTQYF.

At least ten counts were recorded for this clonotype. The J gene is TRBJ2-2, the V gene TRBV12-3 or TRBV12-4, with 7 nucleotides matching TRBD1. V was pared by 5 bases and J by 5 bases, with 2 bases of the junction left unmatched. The CDR3 sequence is 13 residues long. The CDR3 DNA follows: TGTGCCAGCAGTGACAGGGATACCGGGGAGCTGTTTTTT. This codes for CASSDRDTGELFF.

This clonotype was counted at least ten times. This chain links TRBV5-6 with TRBJ1-4; 9 nucleotides agree with TRBD1. The CDR3 is made up of 14 amino acids. V gave up 3 bases and J gave up 6 bases; unmatched junction bases: 3. CDR1 is SGHDT, CDR2 YYEEEE, per germline. CDR3 amino acids: CASSSTGGDEKLFF. The CDR3, as DNA: TGTGCCAGCAGCTCGACAGGGGGAGATGAAAAACTGTTTTTT. The full variable domain, its missing parts supplied by reference TRBV5-6 and TRBJ1-4, is DAGVTQSPTHLIKTRGQQVTLRCSPKSGHDTVSWYQQALGQGPQFIFQYYEEEERQRGNFPDRFSGHQFPNYSSELNVNALLLGDSALYLCASSSTGGDEKLFFGSGTQLSVL.

In its sample, this clonotype was seen many times. V usage is TRBV6-5 and J usage is TRBJ1-2; possible D gene TRBD1, 6 bases. CDR1 MNHEY and CDR2 SVGAGI come from the germline V gene. The germline V and J ends were trimmed by 2 bases and 6 bases, with 16 bases remaining between them. CDR3 length: 15 residues. The chain's CDR3 is CASSYRDNRVHGYTF. The CDR3 DNA is TGTGCCAGCAGTTACCGAGACAACAGGGTTCATGGCTACACCTTC.

A single count supports this clonotype. V and J are TRBV7-3 and TRBJ2-1; D possibly corresponds to TRBD2 (7 bases). Germline CDR1 SGHTA, CDR2 FQGTGA. With 0 bases removed from V and 8 bases from J, the gap between germline ends came to 23 bases. There are 18 residues in the CDR3. For the CDR3, the DNA is TGTGCCAGCAGCTTAACGGGAGGGGGGGGTTGGGTAGGCGATGAGCAGTTCTTC. Translated, it gives CASSLTGGGGWVGDEQFF.

This clonotype was observed many times. The genes are TRBV5-1 and TRBJ2-1; D gene ambiguous. The V end was cut by 1 base, the J end by 3 bases, with 17 bases between. This CDR3 spans 17 amino acids. Germline V gene sequence: CDR1 SGHRS, CDR2 YFSETQ. The CDR3 spells CASSLYGRAPIYNEQFF. In DNA form, the CDR3 reads TGCGCCAGCAGCTTGTATGGAAGGGCCCCGATCTACAATGAGCAGTTCTTC.

Many counts were recorded for this clonotype. This chain uses TRBV6-1 with TRBJ2-1; D unclear. CDR3 length: 13 residues. Deletions cut 8 bases from V and 12 bases from J, with 20 bases between. CDR1 and CDR2 (germline): MNHNS, SASEGT. The CDR3 is CASRNSRTYWQFF. DNA for the CDR3: TGTGCCAGCCGCAACAGCAGAACCTATTGGCAGTTCTTC.

The J gene is TRBJ1-1, the V gene TRBV12-3 or TRBV12-4; TRBD1 is a possible D gene (5 bases). The germline V and J ends were trimmed by 10 bases and 6 bases, with 18 bases remaining between them. This CDR3 contains 13 residues. CDR3 bases: TGTGCCACCCAAGGGACCGGTGGCCCTGAAGCTTTCTTT. Translation: CATQGTGGPEAFF.

This clonotype was observed at least ten times. The gene calls are TRBV28 and TRBJ1-1; a possible D gene is TRBD1 (6 bases). Germline lookup yields CDR1 MDHEN and CDR2 SYDVKM. Trimming took 3 bases from V and 2 from J, leaving 10 bases between them. The length of the CDR3 is 14 residues. Here the CDR3 DNA reads TGTGCCAGCAGTTTGGACAGAATAAACACTGAAGCTTTCTTT. Protein sequence: CASSLDRINTEAFF.

In this sample, this clonotype turned up many times. The gene calls are TRBV7-9 and TRBJ2-4; 7 bases fit TRBD1. In germline, CDR1 is SEHNR, CDR2 FQNEAQ (reference sequence). The V gene end was trimmed by 5 bases and the J gene end by 1 base; junction bases not matched to a gene: 14. The CDR3 spans 18 residues. The CDR3 sequence: CASSHGTATPGAKNIQYF. CDR3 nucleotide sequence: TGTGCCAGCAGCCACGGGACAGCCACTCCTGGTGCCAAAAACATTCAGTACTTC.

This clonotype was found many times. This chain joins TRBV7-9 and TRBJ1-1, with 7 bases aligning to TRBD1. The CDR3 spans 16 residues. Germline CDR1 and CDR2: SEHNR and FQNEAQ (reference sequence). V dropped 5 bases and J dropped 1; count of bases not matched to a gene: 10. The CDR3 nucleotides are TGTGCCAGCAGCCCCAACAGACAGGGTGGGAACACTGAAGCTTTCTTT. This codes for CASSPNRQGGNTEAFF.

This clonotype was counted ten times or more. The chain links TRBV20-1 to TRBJ1-1; D ambiguous. The CDR3 has 13 residues. The germline V gene encodes CDR1 DFQATT and CDR2 SNEGSKA (reference sequence). Trimming removed 0 bases at V and 8 bases at J, with 13 bases between. CDR3 residues: CSARDLMGGEAFF. The CDR3 coding sequence is TGCAGTGCTAGAGACCTTATGGGAGGGGAAGCTTTCTTT.

In its sample, this clonotype was seen many times. The chain carries TRBV9 and TRBJ2-2; D remains ambiguous. Germline V lookup: CDR1 SGDLS, CDR2 YYNGEE. Trimming cost V 2 bases and J 5 bases, with 7 bases left between them. The CDR3 spans 13 residues. CDR3: CASSVGGTGELFF. Written as DNA, the CDR3 is TGTGCCAGCAGCGTTGGTGGGACCGGGGAGCTGTTTTTT.

The chain couples TRBV4-1 to TRBJ2-5, with 10 bases identical to TRBD1. The junction had 6 bases not matched to a gene; V was cut back by 3 bases and J by 2 bases. Per the germline V gene, CDR1 is MGHRA and CDR2 is YSYEKL. This CDR3 contains 16 residues. The CDR3 nucleotides read TGCGCCAGCAGCCACCTGGGACAGGGGATACAAGAGACCCAGTACTTC. Its protein is CASSHLGQGIQETQYF.

This clonotype was recorded many times. The CDR3 DNA follows: TGTGCCAGCAGTTTAGAGGGGGGGGGTCACAATGAGCAGTTCTTC. Amino acid sequence: CASSLEGGGHNEQFF. The chain combines TRBV12-3 or TRBV12-4 with TRBJ2-1, with TRBD2 as a possible D gene (7 bases). Trimming removed 1 base from V and 5 bases from J, with 12 bases in between. The CDR3 runs to 15 residues.

This clonotype was counted many times. The gene calls are TRBV7-2 and TRBJ1-1; D is undetermined. This CDR3 contains 14 residues. V lost 2 bases, J lost 3 bases, and 10 bases lay in between. Germline V gene sequence: CDR1 SGHTA, CDR2 FQGNSA. The CDR3 spells CASSLQAGDTEAFF. CDR3 sequence (DNA): TGTGCCAGCAGCTTACAAGCCGGGGACACTGAAGCTTTCTTT.

V is TRBV30 and J is TRBJ1-1; D uncertain. Trimming cost V 8 bases and J 1 base, with 11 bases left between them. There are 12 residues in the CDR3. Per the germline V gene, CDR1 is GTSNPN and CDR2 is SVGIG (reference sequence). The DNA of the CDR3 is TGTGCCGTAGAAGGGAAGAACACTGAAGCTTTCTTT. Its protein product is CAVEGKNTEAFF.

In this sample, this clonotype turned up many times. The CDR3: CASSLLGQGDEAFF. The CDR3 region has the DNA TGTGCCAGCAGTTTACTTGGACAGGGGGATGAAGCTTTCTTT. The chain uses TRBV27 and TRBJ1-1; TRBD1 matches at 10 bases. Trimming at V came to 2 bases and at J to 7 bases, leaving 4 bases not matched to a gene. There are 14 residues in the CDR3. Looked up from germline, CDR1 is MNHEY and CDR2 is SMNVEV (reference sequence).

This clonotype was seen a handful of times. The rearrangement uses TRBV5-4 and TRBJ2-4; D might be TRBD2 (7 bases). Germline lookup yields CDR1 SGHNT and CDR2 YYREEE (reference sequence). V lost 4 bases, J lost 1 base, and 18 bases lay in between. The CDR3 is made up of 17 amino acids. CDR3 in DNA: TGTGCCAGCAGCAGCGAGGGGGGGTTGCGGGCCAAAAACATTCAGTACTTC. Amino acid sequence: CASSSEGGLRAKNIQYF.